This TCR beta chain stems from a study of CD4+ T cells in melanoma. With V trimmed by 6 bases and J by 5 bases, 7 bases remained unmatched. The V gene's germline CDR1 is MNHEY and CDR2 SMNVEV (reference sequence). The CDR3 contains 14 residues. This clone came up once. Libraries were prepared by immunoSEQ multiplex PCR; TCRdb keeps only in-frame clonotypes and omits some of them. The table has more than 90,000 clones, around 92% seen once. The origin of this receptor is a human donor with melanoma. This rearrangement joins TRBV27 to TRBJ2-7; TRBD2 matches at 10 bases. Sequencing was carried out using peripheral blood. The CDR3 sequence is CASSLAGGINEQYF. In DNA form, the CDR3 reads TGTGCCAGCAGCTTAGCGGGGGGTATCAACGAGCAGTACTTC.